The 27 T cell receptor beta chains listed next were all sequenced from one sample in a study of memory CD4+ T cells and cytomegalovirus serostatus. Profiled with immunoSEQ multiplex PCR; TCRdb holds only in-frame clones, not every one. Among 45,000 or so clones, 70% to 80% were seen once, and the ten largest hold 0.9% to 1.2%. Single viable CD3+CD4+CD8-CD45RO+ cells were sorted as the memory CD4+ T cells. Sequencing input: memory CD4+ T cells from blood. These TCRs come from an adult in good health and CMV-seronegative.

This clone was picked up one time. J is TRBJ1-5 and V is TRBV27; no clear D gene. Trimming removed 1 base from V and 3 bases from J, with 16 bases in between. This CDR3 comprises 17 residues. Germline CDR1 reads MNHEY; CDR2 reads SMNVEV (reference sequence). The CDR3 bases are TGTGCCAGCAGTTTATTTGCCCCAGTCTTTAACAATCAGCCCCAGCATTTT. Translating it yields CASSLFAPVFNNQPQHF.

This clone rates as medium-sized. This chain uses TRBV7-9 with TRBJ1-1; D ambiguous. This CDR3 region has 14 residues. Trimming removed 6 bases at V and 11 bases at J, with 22 bases between. The germline gives CDR1 SEHNR, CDR2 FQNEAQ (reference sequence). CDR3 region: CASRDSWKGVGAFF. DNA for the CDR3: TGTGCCAGCAGGGATTCTTGGAAGGGTGTTGGGGCTTTCTTT.

The chain is built from TRBV7-2 and TRBJ2-1; 8 bases agree with TRBD2. The trim removed 2 bases at V and 8 bases at J, leaving 17 bases unmatched. The length of the CDR3 is 18 residues. In germline, CDR1 is SGHTA, CDR2 FQGNSA. The CDR3 reads CASSLKKAASGYVYEQFF. CDR3 bases: TGTGCCAGCAGCTTAAAAAAAGCCGCTAGCGGGTATGTCTATGAGCAGTTCTTC. The whole variable domain, filled in from reference TRBV7-2 and TRBJ2-1, reads GAGVSQSPSNKVTEKGKDVELRCDPISGHTALYWYRQSLGQGLEFLIYFQGNSAPDKSGLPSDRFSAERTGGSVSTLTIQRTQQEDSAVYLCASSLKKAASGYVYEQFFGPGTRLTVL.

The chain joins TRBV15 to TRBJ2-1, with D possibly being TRBD1 or TRBD2 (5 bases each). CDR1 and CDR2 (germline): LNHNV, YYDKDF (reference sequence). There are 16 residues in the CDR3. The ends were cut back, 0 bases at V and 5 bases at J, with 14 bases in the middle. CDR3 nucleotides: TGTGCCACCAGCAGAGACACCGGGACCGGTAACAATGAGCAGTTCTTC. As protein: CATSRDTGTGNNEQFF.

The CDR3 spells CASSSSGPYEQYF. In nucleotides, the CDR3 is TGTGCCAGCAGCTCCTCCGGACCGTATGAGCAGTACTTC. The chain is built from TRBV11-2 and TRBJ2-7; the D is unclear. V lost 4 bases, J lost 7 bases, and 14 bases lay in between. The CDR3 covers 13 residues. CDR1 SGHAT and CDR2 FQNNGV come from the germline V gene.

The gene calls are TRBV5-5 and TRBJ2-6; D gene uncertain. The V end was cut by 4 bases, the J end by 0 bases, with 14 bases between. CDR1 and CDR2 from the germline V gene are SGHKS and YYEKEE (reference sequence). There are 17 residues in the CDR3. The CDR3 DNA follows: TGTGCCAGCAGCCGGGTCCTACGATCCTCTGGGGCCAACGTCCTGACTTTC. This codes for CASSRVLRSSGANVLTF. Full variable domain (remainder filled in from reference TRBV5-5 and TRBJ2-6): DAGVTQSPTHLIKTRGQQVTLRCSPISGHKSVSWYQQVLGQGPQFIFQYYEKEERGRGNFPDRFSARQFPNYSSELNVNALLLGDSALYLCASSRVLRSSGANVLTFGAGSRLTVL.

The chain has TRBV5-8 and TRBJ1-2; no firm D call. V lost 0 bases, J lost 1 base, and 10 bases lay in between. Looked up from germline, CDR1 is SGHTS and CDR2 is YDEGEE. This CDR3 contains 15 residues. The CDR3 sequence is CASSLERGFNYGYTF. The CDR3 DNA is TGTGCCAGCAGCTTGGAGCGGGGATTTAACTATGGCTACACCTTC.

The genes are TRBV6-5 and TRBJ1-1; D uncertain. CDR3 length: 15 residues. Germline V lookup: CDR1 MNHEY, CDR2 SVGAGI. Trimming stripped 5 bases from V and 5 bases from J, with 18 bases between. The CDR3 region has the DNA TGTGCCAGCAGTCCACCTGGCAGGTCGTCGACTGAAGCTTTCTTT. It is translated as CASSPPGRSSTEAFF.

This rearrangement joins TRBV30 to TRBJ2-7; weak D call: TRBD1 (5 bases). Looked up from germline, CDR1 is GTSNPN and CDR2 is SVGIG (reference sequence). The CDR3 runs 13 residues. V lost 0 bases, J lost 2 bases, and 8 bases lay in between. The CDR3 reads CAWSVLGPYEQYF. The CDR3 nucleotides read TGTGCCTGGAGTGTGCTGGGGCCCTACGAGCAGTACTTC.

This chain joins TRBV10-3 and TRBJ1-2, with 7 bases matching TRBD1. Germline assignment: CDR1 ENHRY and CDR2 SYGVKD. After removal of 10 bases from V and 8 bases from J, the junction contained 16 bases not matched to a gene. This CDR3 is built from 14 residues. The CDR3 reads CATLGTEGRKGYTF. DNA for the CDR3: TGTGCCACCTTAGGGACAGAGGGGCGGAAGGGCTACACCTTC.

The CDR3 is CASSLVVRGASEQYF. CDR3 DNA sequence: TGTGCCAGCAGCTTAGTAGTTCGTGGGGCGAGCGAGCAGTACTTC. The chain combines TRBV7-3 with TRBJ2-7, with D perhaps matching TRBD1 (5 bases). The V gene lost 2 bases and the J gene lost 6 bases, with 17 bases spanning the gap. Per the germline V gene, CDR1 is SGHTA and CDR2 is FQGTGA. The CDR3 runs 15 residues.

This clone was observed a single time. The CDR3 DNA reads as TGCGCCAGCAGGCCGACTAGCGGGTTTTACAATGAGCAGTTCTTC. Amino acid sequence: CASRPTSGFYNEQFF. V usage is TRBV5-1 and J usage is TRBJ2-1, with 10 bases that match TRBD2. From germline, CDR1 is SGHRS and CDR2 YFSETQ. Trimming at V came to 5 bases and at J to 4 bases, leaving 6 bases not matched to a gene. This CDR3 has 15 residues. Drawing the rest from reference TRBV5-1 and TRBJ2-1, the complete variable domain is KAGVTQTPRYLIKTRGQQVTLSCSPISGHRSVSWYQQTPGQGLQFLFEYFSETQRNKGNFPGRFSGRQFSNSRSEMNVSTLELGDSALYLCASRPTSGFYNEQFFGPGTRLTVL.

The V gene is TRBV5-5, the J gene TRBJ2-1; D is undetermined. The CDR3 spans 16 residues. V dropped 6 bases and J dropped 0 bases, with 16 bases sitting between them. Germline V gene lookup returns CDR1 SGHKS and CDR2 YYEKEE (reference sequence). CDR3 sequence: CASTRGLLSSYNEQFF. DNA for the CDR3: TGTGCCAGCACCCGAGGCCTCTTGAGCTCCTACAATGAGCAGTTCTTC.

V and J are TRBV25-1 and TRBJ1-3; D uncertain. The CDR3 spans 13 residues. Germline V gene data show CDR1 as MGHDK and CDR2 as SYGVNS. Trimming took 8 bases from V and 2 from J, leaving 10 bases between them. The CDR3, as DNA: TGTGCCAGCGTATACGGTACTGGAAACACCATATATTTT. Protein sequence: CASVYGTGNTIYF.

This clone was found a few times. The V and J genes are TRBV6-5 and TRBJ1-1; a weak D match, TRBD1 (5 bases). The CDR3 totals 13 residues. Per the germline V gene, CDR1 is MNHEY and CDR2 is SVGAGI. Between the trimmed V and J ends, which lost 9 bases and 6 bases, there was a span of 17 bases. The CDR3 is CASGAEGYAEAFF. The CDR3 nucleotides are TGTGCCAGTGGGGCCGAAGGGTACGCTGAAGCTTTCTTT.

The chain combines TRBV6-1 with TRBJ2-3; the D is unclear. The CDR3 covers 15 residues. Germline values: CDR1 MNHNS, CDR2 SASEGT. V lost 9 bases and J lost 4, with 20 bases in between. The CDR3: CASHKSPGVPDTQYF. CDR3 DNA: TGTGCCAGTCACAAATCACCCGGCGTGCCAGATACGCAGTATTTT.

The chain couples TRBV6-5 to TRBJ1-5; perhaps TRBD1 as D (5 bases). Germline V lookup: CDR1 MNHEY, CDR2 SVGAGI. The V end was cut by 2 bases, the J end by 6 bases, with 11 bases between. The CDR3 consists of 14 residues. The CDR3 loop is CASSYGRDGQPQHF. The CDR3 DNA sequence: TGTGCCAGCAGTTACGGCAGGGATGGTCAGCCCCAGCATTTT.

The chain is built from TRBV10-1 and TRBJ2-7; no reliable D call. Germline V gene data show CDR1 as WNHNN and CDR2 as SYGVQD (reference sequence). This CDR3 is built from 13 residues. V was clipped by 2 bases and J by 0 bases, with 5 bases between them. The CDR3 reads CASSEAGSYEQYF. Written as DNA, the CDR3 is TGCGCCAGCAGTGAGGCAGGCTCCTACGAGCAGTACTTC.

The chain links TRBV11-3 to TRBJ2-7; 7 bases line up with TRBD1. Germline-derived CDR1 and CDR2 are SGHNT and YENEEA. V shed 5 bases, J shed 2 bases, and the junction held 6 bases outside the gene matches. This CDR3 region has 14 residues. In nucleotides, the CDR3 is TGTGCCAGCAGCCCGGGACAGCCGGCCTACGAGCAGTACTTC. Its protein is CASSPGQPAYEQYF.

V gene TRBV27 combines with J gene TRBJ1-5; 10 bases match TRBD1. The CDR3 is 14 residues long. From germline, CDR1 is MNHEY and CDR2 SMNVEV (reference sequence). Trimming cost V 6 bases and J 7 bases; bases outside gene matches: 6. CDR3 nucleotide sequence: TGTGCCAGCAGCCCGACAGGGGGCGGCCAGCCCCAGCATTTT. It yields the protein CASSPTGGGQPQHF.

This clone was counted a few times. The V gene is TRBV4-2, the J gene TRBJ1-1, with TRBD1 matching over 11 bases. Per germline, CDR1 LGHNA and CDR2 YNFKEQ. The CDR3 has 15 residues. Trimming cost V 1 base and J 4 bases; bases outside gene matches: 2. The CDR3 region has the DNA TGTGCCAGCAGCCAAGTGGGACAGGGGGTCACTGAAGCTTTCTTT. Translated: CASSQVGQGVTEAFF.

The V and J genes are TRBV19 and TRBJ1-4, with D unclear. The germline gives CDR1 LNHDA, CDR2 SQIVND (reference sequence). The CDR3 loop spans 14 amino acids. V lost 7 bases to trimming and J lost 6 bases, with 15 bases between them. The CDR3 sequence is CASTRRGLYEKLFF. The CDR3 nucleotides are TGTGCCAGTACCCGTCGGGGTTTATATGAAAAACTGTTTTTT.

The rearrangement joins TRBV6-6 to TRBJ1-2; 8 bases are a match to TRBD1. CDR1 and CDR2 from the germline V gene are MNHNY and SVGAGI (reference sequence). V was clipped by 7 bases and J by 4 bases; unmatched bases: 11. This CDR3 is built from 15 residues. The CDR3 here is CASTIPGGESYGYTF. In DNA form, the CDR3 reads TGTGCCAGCACAATACCAGGGGGCGAGAGCTATGGCTACACCTTC.

The V gene is TRBV11-1, the J gene TRBJ2-5, with 7 nucleotides matching TRBD1. Germline lookup yields CDR1 SGHAT and CDR2 FQDESV (reference sequence). The CDR3 extends over 15 amino acids. After removal of 6 bases from V and 2 bases from J, the junction contained 9 bases not matched to a gene. This chain's CDR3 is CASSGTTGPQETQYF. CDR3 DNA sequence: TGTGCCAGCAGTGGGACGACAGGGCCTCAAGAGACCCAGTACTTC.

The chain employs TRBV5-8 and TRBJ1-3; weak D call: TRBD1 (6 bases). CDR3 length equals 14 residues. Trimming stripped 4 bases from V and 4 bases from J, with 12 bases between. Per the germline V gene, CDR1 is SGHTS and CDR2 is YDEGEE. The CDR3: CASSPGGAGNTIYF. The CDR3 DNA is TGTGCCAGCAGCCCGGGGGGGGCCGGAAACACCATATATTTT.

The genes are TRBV5-1 and TRBJ1-5; D unresolved. Germline V gene sequence: CDR1 SGHRS, CDR2 YFSETQ. The CDR3 sequence is 16 residues long. Deletions cut 0 bases from V and 4 bases from J, with 14 bases between. CDR3 region: CASSLDDLGRNQPQHF. The CDR3 DNA follows: TGCGCCAGCAGCTTGGATGATTTGGGGAGAAATCAGCCCCAGCATTTT.

The V gene is TRBV14, the J gene TRBJ1-5; D remains ambiguous. CDR3 size: 14 residues. CDR1 and CDR2 from the germline V gene are SGHDN and FVKESK. Trimming stripped 1 base from V and 9 bases from J, with 13 bases between. The CDR3 nucleotides are TGTGCCAGCAGCCAAGGGGCGCAATCCTCGCCCCAGCATTTT. It is translated as CASSQGAQSSPQHF.